The 5 T cell receptor beta chains reported below all come from one sample, sequenced in a study of blood T cells in healthy people across ages. A second PCR, run for about 6 to 12 cycles, used a sample-barcoded 5' primer plus a J-beta primer mix. Via MiXCR, TCRdb re-called the 5' RACE reads, giving one row per CDR3 protein. This sample has 850,000 to 1,000,000 distinct CDR3 sequences, with 51% found just once. Source material: blood. These receptor sequences come from a woman aged 55 to 70 in good health.

The chain uses TRBV12-3 or TRBV12-4 and TRBJ2-2, with a weak D call TRBD2 (5 bases). V was shortened by 7 bases and J by 8 bases, with 8 bases between the two germline ends. This CDR3 has 11 residues. The CDR3 bases are TGTGCCAGCAACCGAGGGGGGGAGCTGTTTTTT. Protein sequence: CASNRGGELFF.

This rearrangement joins TRBV20-1 to TRBJ2-6; no definite D call. V dropped 1 base and J dropped 4 bases, with 5 bases sitting between them. Per germline, CDR1 DFQATT and CDR2 SNEGSKA (reference sequence). The CDR3 is made up of 13 amino acids. CDR3 in DNA: TGCAGTGCTAGAGGGTGGGGGGCCAACGTCCTGACTTTC. Its protein is CSARGWGANVLTF.

The rearrangement uses TRBV28 and TRBJ2-2; D gene ambiguous. V was shortened by 6 bases and J by 8 bases, with 10 bases between the two germline ends. CDR3 length: 12 amino acids. Germline assignment: CDR1 MDHEN and CDR2 SYDVKM. CDR3 loop: CASRAAIGELFF. The CDR3 region has the DNA TGTGCCAGCAGAGCTGCGATTGGGGAGCTGTTTTTT.

This chain connects TRBV7-9 to TRBJ1-4, with 12 bases that match TRBD1. The V gene end was trimmed by 5 bases and the J gene end by 0 bases; junction bases not matched to a gene: 7. The length of the CDR3 is 18 residues. CDR1 is SEHNR and CDR2 is FQNEAQ in the germline V gene (reference sequence). The CDR3 loop is CASSRGTGGFATNEKLFF. The CDR3 DNA reads as TGTGCCAGCAGCCGGGGGACAGGGGGCTTTGCAACTAATGAAAAACTGTTTTTT.

This clonotype was counted between two and nine times. The chain recombines TRBV12-3 or TRBV12-4 with TRBJ2-6; possibly TRBD1 for D (6 bases). The CDR3 has 17 residues. Trimming left V 4 bases short and J 0 bases short, with 13 bases between. The CDR3 DNA is TGTGCCAGCAGTTCCTCGGACAGTTTCTCTGGGGCCAACGTCCTGACTTTC. It translates to CASSSSDSFSGANVLTF.